This TCR beta chain was sequenced in a study of blood T cell repertoires in COVID-19. Across the whole study: Acute and convalescent COVID-19 specimens originated in the United States, Italy and Spain. T cells, B-cell-depleted T cells, or PBMCs provided the cDNA or gDNA that served as material.

Between the trimmed V and J ends, which lost 0 bases and 4 bases, there was a span of 4 bases. Germline V gene data show CDR1 as SQVTM and CDR2 as ANQGSEA. The CDR3 contains 11 residues. Authors' methods: Amplifying reference gene primers gave estimates of nucleated cell counts. TCRdb's copy holds only in-frame clones and misses some; the assay was immunoSEQ multiplex PCR. For V, J and clone size, that table is used; D and trimming come from the DNA. The table records over 20,000 clones, about nine tenths of them present only once. The sample holds a few counts of this clone. Sequencing input: peripheral blood. This sequence joins TRBV29-1 and TRBJ2-7; D is undetermined. The TCR comes from a man aged 70 or older with active COVID-19. CDR3 DNA sequence: TGCAGCGTTGAAGACCCATACGAGCAGTACTTC. Encoded protein: CSVEDPYEQYF.